Presented here are 30 T cell receptor beta chains from one specimen sequenced in a study of regulatory T cells in long-lasting Graves disease. Time point denoted: newly diagnosed GD, antithyroid drugs for less than 3 months. Construction of the TCR library relied on RNA isolated from PBMCs. In building TCR beta libraries, iRepertoire HTBI primers were used together with Arm-PCR of CDR3 regions. TCRdb re-analysed the multiplex PCR reads in MiXCR, keeping a single row per CDR3 protein. The data show 440,000 or so distinct CDR3 sequences, about a sixth seen once. The sample was also linked to a second study, of T cells in Graves' hyperthyroidism and ophthalmopathy.

The sample here was peripheral blood mononuclear cells (PBMCs), taken at new diagnosis, from a patient treated with antithyroid drugs. The receptor source for this set is a woman in her twenties or thirties with Graves disease.

This clonotype was counted many times. The DNA for the CDR3 is TGTGCCAGCAGATGGTCGGGACAAAGAGAAAAACTGTTTTTT. Translation gives CASRWSGQREKLFF. The rearrangement uses TRBV28 and TRBJ1-4; perhaps TRBD1 as D (6 bases). Germline V gene lookup returns CDR1 MDHEN and CDR2 SYDVKM. Trimming removed 6 bases from V and 8 bases from J, with 16 bases in between. CDR3 size: 14 residues.

About this clonotype itself: A much larger clone differs from this one at a single base, so this may be a read error. Without the conserved terminal phenylalanine or tryptophan, this CDR3 likely stems from a read error. This chain uses TRBV6-2 or TRBV6-3 with TRBJ1-1, with D perhaps TRBD1 (5 bases). V was cut by 3 bases and J by 2 bases, with 16 bases left in between. The CDR3 is made up of 16 amino acids. The V gene's germline CDR1 is MNHEY and CDR2 SVGEGT. CDR3: CASSYGAGNVNTEAFV. CDR3 coding DNA: TGTGCCAGCAGTTATGGGGCAGGGAACGTCAACACTGAAGCTTTCGTT.

This clonotype was picked up many times. This chain joins TRBV18 and TRBJ2-1; 7 nucleotides agree with TRBD2. Germline V gene lookup returns CDR1 KGHSH and CDR2 LQKENI. With 2 bases clipped from V and 4 bases from J, the junction kept 8 bases outside the gene matches. This CDR3 comprises 16 residues. The chain's CDR3 is CASSPSGLQQYNEQFF. CDR3 DNA sequence: TGTGCCAGCTCACCATCGGGACTACAACAATACAATGAGCAGTTCTTC.

In its sample, this clonotype was seen many times. The V call is TRBV6-2 or TRBV6-3, the J call TRBJ2-1; a weak D match, TRBD2 (5 bases). Germline V gene sequence: CDR1 MNHEY, CDR2 SVGEGT. The CDR3 contains 17 residues. The ends were cut back, 0 bases at V and 2 bases at J, with 14 bases in the middle. The CDR3 bases are TGTGCCAGCAGTTACTCGAAATCCGTAGCGCCCTACAATGAGCAGTTCTTC. Protein product: CASSYSKSVAPYNEQFF.

This clonotype was detected a few times. This chain connects TRBV30 to TRBJ2-3; D gene uncertain. The V gene lost 3 bases and the J gene lost 2 bases, with 9 bases spanning the gap. The CDR3 sequence is 13 residues long. Germline CDR1 GTSNPN, CDR2 SVGIG (reference sequence). The CDR3 region has the DNA TGTGCCTGGAGCGTCTACTCCACAGATACGCAGTATTTT. It yields the protein CAWSVYSTDTQYF.

Ten or more counts support this clonotype. This chain uses TRBV7-6 with TRBJ2-7; the D is unclear. Germline V gives CDR1 SGHVS, CDR2 FNYEAQ. V was pared by 5 bases and J by 2 bases, with 13 bases between. The CDR3 is 14 residues long. The CDR3 loop is CASSPGPTPYEQYF. Here the CDR3 DNA reads TGTGCCAGCAGCCCGGGTCCAACTCCCTACGAGCAGTACTTC.

About this clonotype: A much larger clone lies a single base off, so this may be a read error. The V gene is TRBV2, the J gene TRBJ2-1; D possibly matches TRBD1 or TRBD2 (6 bases each). Trimming cost V 6 bases and J 13 bases, with 28 bases left between them. Germline CDR1 SNHLY, CDR2 FYNNEI. The CDR3 is 16 amino acids. The CDR3: CASSGGGPGAGETQFF. CDR3 nucleotides: TGTGCCAGCAGCGGAGGTGGTCCGGGGGCAGGGGAGACCCAGTTCTTC.

This clonotype occurred a few times. V and J are TRBV9 and TRBJ2-3; a weak D match, TRBD2 (5 bases). This CDR3 is built from 15 residues. Germline V lookup: CDR1 SGDLS, CDR2 YYNGEE. V shed 4 bases and J shed 4 bases, with 16 bases lying between them. CDR3 residues: CASSPFPGNSDTQYF. The CDR3, as DNA: TGTGCCAGCAGCCCTTTTCCCGGGAACTCAGATACGCAGTATTTT.

This clonotype was detected ten times or more. The chain combines TRBV5-1 with TRBJ2-7; 14 bases are shared with TRBD2. The CDR3 spans 15 residues. CDR1 is SGHRS, CDR2 YFSETQ, per germline. Unmatched junction bases numbered 5, after V lost 4 bases and J lost 5 bases. The CDR3 DNA follows: TGCGCCAGCAGCGAGGGACTAGCGGGAGCTGACGAGCAGTACTTC. It codes for CASSEGLAGADEQYF.

The chain has TRBV2 and TRBJ1-1; D unclear. The CDR3 is 16 amino acids. The germline CDR1 and CDR2 sequences are SNHLY and FYNNEI. The V gene lost 7 bases and the J gene lost 7 bases, with 25 bases spanning the gap. CDR3 sequence: CASKEQRALANDEAFF. In DNA, the CDR3 is TGTGCCAGCAAGGAACAGAGAGCCCTAGCTAACGATGAAGCTTTCTTT.

The chain uses TRBV7-8 and TRBJ1-1; tentatively, D is TRBD1 (5 bases). The CDR3 spans 15 residues. Germline loops: CDR1 SGHVS, CDR2 FQNEAQ. The V and J ends lost 1 base and 0 bases respectively, with 9 bases between them. The CDR3 reads CASSLVGAMNTEAFF. DNA for the CDR3: TGTGCCAGCAGCTTAGTAGGGGCCATGAACACTGAAGCTTTCTTT.

This clonotype was counted many times. CDR3 sequence (DNA): TGCGCCAGCAGTGGCCAGGGGGCTTCGGAGACCCAGTACTTC. Its translation is CASSGQGASETQYF. V is TRBV10-2 and J is TRBJ2-5; 8 nucleotides match TRBD1. The CDR3 runs 14 residues. Germline V gene data show CDR1 as WSHSY and CDR2 as SAAADI. Trimming at V came to 4 bases and at J to 5 bases, leaving 6 bases not matched to a gene.

This clonotype was observed many times. The chain combines TRBV18 with TRBJ2-7; tentatively, D is TRBD2 (5 bases). Germline V gene sequence: CDR1 KGHSH, CDR2 LQKENI. The V and J ends lost 3 bases and 5 bases respectively, with 14 bases between them. CDR3 length equals 14 residues. CDR3 in DNA: TGTGCCAGCTCACCGGCTAGGGTGGAGGACGAGCAGTACTTC. Its protein is CASSPARVEDEQYF. Full variable domain (outside the CDR3, taken from reference TRBV18 and TRBJ2-7): NAGVMQNPRHLVRRRGQEARLRCSPMKGHSHVYWYRQLPEEGLKFMVYLQKENIIDESGMPKERFSAEFPKEGPSILRIQQVVRGDSAAYFCASSPARVEDEQYFGPGTRLTVT.

A few counts support this clonotype. A much larger clone lies one base from this, so it may be a read error. The chain combines TRBV7-9 with TRBJ2-7; perhaps TRBD2 as D (5 bases). The CDR3 runs to 12 residues. Looked up from germline, CDR1 is SEHNR and CDR2 is FQNEAQ (reference sequence). V dropped 5 bases and J dropped 3 bases, with 8 bases sitting between them. CDR3 sequence (DNA): TGTGCCAGCAGCCCCGGGGACTACGAGCAGTACTTC. As protein: CASSPGDYEQYF.

This clonotype was recorded many times. The J gene is TRBJ2-3, the V gene TRBV5-1; D is ambiguous. Germline lookup yields CDR1 SGHRS and CDR2 YFSETQ. V lost 5 bases, J lost 1 base, and 8 bases lay in between. The CDR3 has 13 amino acids. CDR3 residues: CASSFRGTDTQYF. In DNA form, the CDR3 reads TGCGCCAGCAGTTTTAGGGGCACAGATACGCAGTATTTT.

This clonotype was detected ten times or more. This chain links TRBV18 with TRBJ2-7; the match to TRBD2 covers 11 bases. This CDR3 spans 16 amino acids. Germline V gives CDR1 KGHSH, CDR2 LQKENI. V lost 3 bases and J lost 4; bases outside the gene matches: 8. CDR3 nucleotides: TGTGCCAGCTCACCCCCAACTAGCGGGAGTCGTTACGAGCAGTACTTC. Translation gives CASSPPTSGSRYEQYF.

This clonotype was observed a handful of times. The V gene is TRBV7-2, the J gene TRBJ2-3; D possibly uses TRBD1 or TRBD2 (5 bases each). Germline values: CDR1 SGHTA, CDR2 FQGNSA. The CDR3 loop spans 11 amino acids. Trimming removed 4 bases from V and 14 bases from J, with 13 bases in between. DNA of the CDR3: TGTGCCAGCAGCTGGGCAGGGACCCTGTATTTT. It specifies CASSWAGTLYF.

This clonotype was counted many times. The chain combines TRBV28 with TRBJ2-7, with 7 positions matching TRBD1. The germline gives CDR1 MDHEN, CDR2 SYDVKM. The CDR3 contains 17 residues. After removal of 3 bases from V and 2 bases from J, the junction contained 13 bases not matched to a gene. The CDR3 here is CASSFPGTVRRPYEQYF. The CDR3 bases are TGTGCCAGCAGTTTCCCCGGGACAGTTCGAAGACCCTACGAGCAGTACTTC.

This clonotype was seen ten or more times. The chain recombines TRBV3-1 with TRBJ2-4; D ambiguous. This CDR3 comprises 11 residues. Germline CDR1 LGHDT, CDR2 YNNKEL (reference sequence). Between the trimmed V and J ends, which lost 7 bases and 7 bases, there was a span of 8 bases. The chain's CDR3 is CASIHKNIQYF. CDR3 nucleotides: TGTGCCAGCATTCATAAGAACATTCAGTACTTC. Full variable domain (rest looked up from reference TRBV3-1 and TRBJ2-4): DTAVSQTPKYLVTQMGNDKSIKCEQNLGHDTMYWYKQDSKKFLKIMFSYNNKELIINETVPNRFSPKSPDKAHLNLHINSLELGDSAVYFCASIHKNIQYFGAGTRLSVL.

This clonotype has a handful of counts. J is TRBJ1-3 and V is TRBV4-1; D is uncertain. CDR1 MGHRA and CDR2 YSYEKL come from the germline V gene. Trimming took off 0 bases at V and 2 bases at J, with 8 bases between the two ends. This CDR3 has 15 amino acids. The CDR3 nucleotides are TGCGCCAGCAGCCAAGATCCCGGACCTGGAAACACCATATATTTT. Encoded protein: CASSQDPGPGNTIYF.

The chain joins TRBV11-3 to TRBJ2-2, with D unresolved. This CDR3 has 14 amino acids. Trimming stripped 0 bases from V and 6 bases from J, with 8 bases between. CDR1 is SGHNT, CDR2 YENEEA, per germline. The CDR3 protein is CASSLEARSGELFF. The CDR3, as DNA: TGTGCCAGCAGCTTAGAGGCTAGGTCCGGGGAGCTGTTTTTT.

The chain is built from TRBV11-2 and TRBJ1-3; TRBD1 agrees at 7 bases. This CDR3 contains 13 residues. The germline V gene has CDR1 SGHAT and CDR2 FQNNGV. Trimming at V came to 7 bases and at J to 2 bases, leaving 2 bases not matched to a gene. The CDR3 sequence: CASTQGAGNTIYF. CDR3 nucleotides: TGTGCCAGCACTCAGGGGGCTGGAAACACCATATATTTT.

In this sample, this clonotype turned up many times. The chain couples TRBV19 to TRBJ2-3, with a possible D match to TRBD2 (6 bases). Trimming took off 6 bases at V and 3 bases at J, with 16 bases between the two ends. The CDR3 is made up of 15 amino acids. Germline-derived CDR1 and CDR2 are LNHDA and SQIVND (reference sequence). In DNA, the CDR3 is TGTGCCAGTAGCGGAATAGGCGGGGAGACAGATACGCAGTATTTT. Amino acids: CASSGIGGETDTQYF.

Comments on this clonotype: This sequence is one base from a far larger clone and is likely a read error. This chain's CDR3 is CAISYAAGGTDTQYF. The CDR3 nucleotides read TGTGCCATCAGTTACGCGGCAGGAGGCACAGATACGCAGTATTTT. V gene TRBV10-3 combines with J gene TRBJ2-3; D unclear. The CDR3 runs 15 residues. Germline V CDR1 and CDR2: ENHRY, SYGVKD. V was shortened by 5 bases and J by 1 base, with 13 bases between the two germline ends.

J is TRBJ2-3 and V is TRBV20-1, with a weak D call TRBD2 (6 bases). Germline CDR1 DFQATT, CDR2 SNEGSKA (reference sequence). CDR3 length: 12 residues. DNA of the CDR3: TGCAGCGTGCGCGGGGGCACAGATACGCAGTATTTT. Translation: CSVRGGTDTQYF.

In its sample, this clonotype was seen many times. The chain recombines TRBV27 with TRBJ2-2; D not certain. The germline V gene has CDR1 MNHEY and CDR2 SMNVEV (reference sequence). V was pared by 9 bases and J by 2 bases, with 16 bases between. CDR3 length: 15 amino acids. The CDR3 DNA sequence: TGTGCCAGTCAGCTCCTGGGCAGCAACACCGGGGAGCTGTTTTTT. Its translation is CASQLLGSNTGELFF.

The table lists this clonotype with many counts. The rearrangement joins TRBV2 to TRBJ2-3; D is uncertain. V was pared by 7 bases and J by 2 bases, with 10 bases between. Germline CDR1 SNHLY, CDR2 FYNNEI. The CDR3 covers 13 residues. CDR3 sequence reads: CASTLGYTDTQYF. The DNA for the CDR3 is TGTGCCAGCACCCTAGGCTACACAGATACGCAGTATTTT.

The V call is TRBV10-3, the J call TRBJ2-4; the D gene is possibly TRBD1 (6 bases). The CDR3 is made up of 14 amino acids. Trimming stripped 5 bases from V and 9 bases from J, with 17 bases between. The germline CDR1 and CDR2 sequences are ENHRY and SYGVKD. In DNA, the CDR3 is TGTGCCATCAGTCCCACTGACAGGAATAGCATTCAGTACTTC. This sequence encodes CAISPTDRNSIQYF.

This clonotype was counted at least ten times. The junction departs from the called germline gene at one end, perhaps through a read error. The CDR3 loop reads CSVEAGGPSYEQYF. In DNA, the CDR3 is TGCAGCGTGGAAGCGGGAGGGCCCTCCTACGAGCAGTACTTC. The chain carries TRBV29-1 and TRBJ2-7; 10 bases map to TRBD2. The germline V gene has CDR1 SQVTM and CDR2 ANQGSEA. This CDR3 has 14 amino acids.

This clonotype was counted many times. The chain combines TRBV11-2 with TRBJ1-2; 10 nucleotides align to TRBD1. The V and J ends lost 4 bases and 2 bases, in that order; junction bases with no gene match: 7. The CDR3 loop spans 16 amino acids. Germline CDR1 is SGHAT and CDR2 is FQNNGV. The CDR3 DNA follows: TGTGCCAGCAGCTCGTGGCCGGGACAGGGGAACTATGGCTACACCTTC. It encodes CASSSWPGQGNYGYTF.